The 24 T cell receptor beta chains below all came from one sample that was sequenced in a study of T-cell reconstitution after alpha-beta-depleted transplantation in children. Molecular barcoding with unique molecular identifiers was used for the TCRbeta library. TCRdb itself ran the PCR reads through MiXCR, one entry per CDR3 protein. The sample consists of hundreds of thousands of distinct CDR3 sequences, around 20% of them appearing once. Specimen: PBMCs from the stem cell graft donor, collected from the stem cell graft. The receptors derive from a human donor who donated a stem cell graft to a child with acute lymphoblastic leukemia.

This clonotype is labeled as medium-sized. This sequence joins TRBV12-3 or TRBV12-4 and TRBJ1-1; D is perhaps TRBD1 (6 bases). Trimming removed 1 base from V and 3 bases from J, with 18 bases in between. This CDR3 is 17 amino acids long. DNA of the CDR3: TGTGCCAGCAGTTTAGACGCCCCCGGGGGCCCGGACACTGAAGCTTTCTTT. Amino acid sequence: CASSLDAPGGPDTEAFF.

This clonotype was counted a few times. V usage is TRBV7-6 and J usage is TRBJ2-3, with D perhaps TRBD2 (5 bases). This CDR3 has 15 amino acids. In germline, CDR1 is SGHVS, CDR2 FNYEAQ. The ends were cut back, 5 bases at V and 4 bases at J, with 16 bases in the middle. The CDR3 nucleotides are TGTGCCAGCAGCCCCGTCGGGATAGGTTCAGATACGCAGTATTTT. It specifies CASSPVGIGSDTQYF.

This clonotype was seen a few times. The genes are TRBV13 and TRBJ2-1; D unresolved. V lost 3 bases, J lost 0 bases, and 15 bases lay in between. From germline, CDR1 is PRHDT and CDR2 FYEKMQ (reference sequence). CDR3 length equals 17 residues. CDR3 region: CASSLSWASSSYNEQFF. CDR3 DNA sequence: TGTGCCAGCAGCTTGTCGTGGGCCAGCAGCTCCTACAATGAGCAGTTCTTC.

This chain links TRBV6-1 with TRBJ1-2; D not resolved. Trimming took 0 bases from V and 5 from J, leaving 10 bases between them. Germline V gene data show CDR1 as MNHNS and CDR2 as SASEGT. The CDR3 consists of 14 residues. The CDR3 nucleotides are TGTGCCAGCAGTGAAGCTTGGGCATCTTATGGCTACACCTTC. This codes for CASSEAWASYGYTF.

This chain connects TRBV10-3 to TRBJ2-7; perhaps TRBD1 as D (6 bases). The germline CDR1 and CDR2 sequences are ENHRY and SYGVKD. The CDR3 contains 13 residues. V lost 8 bases and J 1 base, leaving 12 bases between the germline ends. CDR3 region: CAIAPGQSYEQYF. The CDR3 nucleotides read TGTGCCATCGCTCCGGGACAATCCTACGAGCAGTACTTC.

This chain links TRBV5-1 with TRBJ1-1, with no clear D. Trimming cost V 0 bases and J 1 base, with 10 bases left between them. The CDR3 extends over 15 amino acids. The germline V gene encodes CDR1 SGHRS and CDR2 YFSETQ. The CDR3 nucleotides read TGCGCCAGCAGCTTGGGCTGGGTGGAGAACACTGAAGCTTTCTTT. Translation: CASSLGWVENTEAFF.

V is TRBV4-1 and J is TRBJ2-2, with 7 bases matching TRBD2. The CDR3 spans 17 residues. J was trimmed by 6 bases and V by 0 bases; bases with no gene match: 10. CDR1 is MGHRA, CDR2 YSYEKL, per germline. The DNA of the CDR3 is TGCGCCAGCAGCCAAGACTATTTTCCCGGGAGGTCCGGGGAGCTGTTTTTT. As protein: CASSQDYFPGRSGELFF.

The chain links TRBV20-1 to TRBJ2-7; the D is unclear. The V and J ends lost 1 base and 5 bases respectively, with 9 bases between them. The CDR3 consists of 12 residues. CDR1 and CDR2 from the germline V gene are DFQATT and SNEGSKA (reference sequence). The CDR3 spells CSARGMKDEQYF. CDR3 bases: TGCAGTGCTAGAGGGATGAAGGACGAGCAGTACTTC.

The chain links TRBV24-1 to TRBJ2-7, with TRBD1 matching over 9 bases. CDR3 size: 17 residues. CDR1 KGHDR and CDR2 SFDVKD come from the germline V gene. The trim removed 7 bases at V and 3 bases at J, leaving 15 bases unmatched. DNA for the CDR3: TGTGCCACCAGCTCTAACAGGGGAGGGACAGGGTTCTACGAGCAGTACTTC. This codes for CATSSNRGGTGFYEQYF.

V gene TRBV20-1 combines with J gene TRBJ2-5, with D possibly matching TRBD2 (5 bases). The CDR3 totals 16 residues. Trimming left V 0 bases short and J 4 bases short, with 18 bases between. Germline CDR1 is DFQATT and CDR2 is SNEGSKA (reference sequence). CDR3 sequence (DNA): TGCAGTGCTAGAGAATGGGGATTCCGGACTGGAGAGACCCAGTACTTC. Amino acids: CSAREWGFRTGETQYF.

This clonotype was detected only a few times. V is TRBV9 and J is TRBJ1-2; D gene uncertain. Per the germline V gene, CDR1 is SGDLS and CDR2 is YYNGEE. Trimming stripped 4 bases from V and 4 bases from J, with 14 bases between. The CDR3 sequence is 14 residues long. The CDR3 coding sequence is TGTGCCAGCAGCTCCCCTCCCTTTAGCTATGGCTACACCTTC. It yields the protein CASSSPPFSYGYTF.

This clonotype was seen a few times. The chain carries TRBV24-1 and TRBJ2-2; either TRBD1 or TRBD2 may fit D (5 bases each). The ends were cut back, 4 bases at V and 1 base at J, with 12 bases in the middle. This CDR3 region has 16 residues. In germline, CDR1 is KGHDR, CDR2 SFDVKD. CDR3 nucleotide sequence: TGTGCCACCAGTGAATCGGGACCGATGAACACCGGGGAGCTGTTTTTT. This translates into CATSESGPMNTGELFF.

The V and J genes are TRBV9 and TRBJ2-1; no clear D gene. The germline V gene has CDR1 SGDLS and CDR2 YYNGEE. The CDR3 runs 14 residues. Trimming took 0 bases from V and 6 from J, leaving 10 bases between them. The CDR3 sequence: CASSVVGTPNEQFF. The CDR3 nucleotides are TGTGCCAGCAGCGTAGTCGGTACTCCCAATGAGCAGTTCTTC.

This clonotype has just a few counts. The rearrangement joins TRBV3-1 to TRBJ1-1; no clear D. This CDR3 region has 15 residues. The germline V gene encodes CDR1 LGHDT and CDR2 YNNKEL (reference sequence). Trimming removed 4 bases at V and 1 base at J, with 13 bases between. The CDR3 DNA follows: TGTGCCAGCAGCCCCGCGGGCCTGGCGAACACTGAAGCTTTCTTT. Translation gives CASSPAGLANTEAFF.

The J gene is TRBJ1-2, the V gene TRBV6-1, with D maybe TRBD1 (5 bases). V was clipped by 6 bases and J by 4 bases, with 12 bases between them. In germline, CDR1 is MNHNS, CDR2 SASEGT. This CDR3 region has 13 residues. For the CDR3, the DNA is TGTGCCAGCAGCATAGGACATCGCTATGGCTACACCTTC. Residues: CASSIGHRYGYTF.

This clonotype was counted a few times. The rearrangement joins TRBV7-7 to TRBJ1-5; D remains unclear. V shed 5 bases and J shed 0 bases, with 20 bases lying between them. The CDR3 contains 18 residues. CDR1 is SSHAT, CDR2 FNYEAQ, per germline (reference sequence). The CDR3, as DNA: TGTGCCAGCAGCGCTGCGGGGTTGGGAAAATATAGCAATCAGCCCCAGCATTTT. Translation: CASSAAGLGKYSNQPQHF.

J is TRBJ1-1 and V is TRBV20-1, with D possibly being TRBD1 (6 bases). The CDR3 has 14 amino acids. V shed 1 base and J shed 1 base, with 10 bases lying between them. CDR1 is DFQATT, CDR2 SNEGSKA, per germline (reference sequence). CDR3 loop: CSARVGHTNTEAFF. In nucleotides, the CDR3 is TGCAGTGCTAGAGTGGGACATACGAACACTGAAGCTTTCTTT.

The chain carries TRBV6-1 and TRBJ2-7; 8 nucleotides align to TRBD2. Trimming took 6 bases from V and 6 from J; bases not matched to a gene: 7. Germline V lookup: CDR1 MNHNS, CDR2 SASEGT. The CDR3 totals 13 residues. The CDR3 is CASSPGLVIEQYF. As DNA, the CDR3 is TGTGCCAGCAGCCCGGGACTAGTAATCGAGCAGTACTTC.

This clonotype was seen only a few times. The V call is TRBV15, the J call TRBJ2-2; 7 positions agree with TRBD1. V lost 1 base, J lost 4 bases, and 3 bases stayed unmatched. The CDR3 is 15 amino acids. In germline, CDR1 is LNHNV, CDR2 YYDKDF (reference sequence). DNA for the CDR3: TGTGCCACCAGCAGAGGACAGGGAGTCACCGGGGAGCTGTTTTTT. This gives the protein CATSRGQGVTGELFF.

This clonotype was detected only a few times. The chain is built from TRBV5-1 and TRBJ1-4; D is possibly TRBD1 (6 bases). Deletions cut 4 bases from V and 4 bases from J, with 17 bases between. The CDR3 spans 16 residues. The germline V gene has CDR1 SGHRS and CDR2 YFSETQ. CDR3 in DNA: TGCGCCAGCAGCCCCTTCCGACAGGATGTTAATGAAAAACTGTTTTTT. Translated, it gives CASSPFRQDVNEKLFF.

This clonotype came up a few times. The rearrangement uses TRBV12-3 or TRBV12-4 and TRBJ2-2, with 9 bases fitting TRBD1. V was pared by 5 bases and J by 3 bases, with 7 bases of the junction left unmatched. The CDR3 loop spans 16 amino acids. The CDR3 sequence is CASSEGQGPYTGELFF. The CDR3 region has the DNA TGTGCCAGCAGTGAGGGACAGGGACCCTACACCGGGGAGCTGTTTTTT.

The rearrangement links TRBV20-1 to TRBJ1-5; D may be TRBD1 (6 bases). CDR1 and CDR2 from the germline V gene are DFQATT and SNEGSKA (reference sequence). V dropped 0 bases and J dropped 2 bases, with 23 bases sitting between them. This CDR3 has 19 amino acids. The CDR3 spells CSARDPRDKILPGNQPQHF. CDR3 coding DNA: TGCAGTGCTAGAGATCCCCGGGACAAGATACTACCCGGCAATCAGCCCCAGCATTTT.

This clonotype was seen repeatedly, ten times or more. The chain employs TRBV5-1 and TRBJ2-7; either TRBD1 or TRBD2 may fit D (5 bases each). V was clipped by 0 bases and J by 3 bases, with 10 bases between them. In germline, CDR1 is SGHRS, CDR2 YFSETQ. CDR3 size: 14 residues. In nucleotides, the CDR3 is TGCGCCAGCAGCTTGGGGCCTGGGGGCTACGAGCAGTACTTC. This gives the protein CASSLGPGGYEQYF.

This clonotype was seen more than once but under ten times. Written as DNA, the CDR3 is TGCGCCAGCAGCTTGAACGTCGAAGAAAAACTGTTTTTT. Amino acid sequence: CASSLNVEEKLFF. This chain uses TRBV5-1 with TRBJ1-4, with D hard to call. The CDR3 contains 13 residues. Trimming cost V 1 base and J 8 bases, with 9 bases left between them. CDR1 is SGHRS, CDR2 YFSETQ, per germline.